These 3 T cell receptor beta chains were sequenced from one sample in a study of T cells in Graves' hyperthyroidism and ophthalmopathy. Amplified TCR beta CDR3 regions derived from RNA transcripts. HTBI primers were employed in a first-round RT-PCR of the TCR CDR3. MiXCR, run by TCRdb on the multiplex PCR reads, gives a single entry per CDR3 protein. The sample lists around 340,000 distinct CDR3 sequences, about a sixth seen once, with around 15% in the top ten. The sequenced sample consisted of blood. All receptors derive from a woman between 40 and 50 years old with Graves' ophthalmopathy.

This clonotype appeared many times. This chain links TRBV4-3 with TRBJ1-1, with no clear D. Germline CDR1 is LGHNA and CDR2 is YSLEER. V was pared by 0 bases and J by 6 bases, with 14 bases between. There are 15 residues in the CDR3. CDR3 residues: CASSQDIGRAPEAFF. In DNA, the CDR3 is TGCGCCAGCAGCCAAGATATCGGGAGGGCGCCTGAAGCTTTCTTT.

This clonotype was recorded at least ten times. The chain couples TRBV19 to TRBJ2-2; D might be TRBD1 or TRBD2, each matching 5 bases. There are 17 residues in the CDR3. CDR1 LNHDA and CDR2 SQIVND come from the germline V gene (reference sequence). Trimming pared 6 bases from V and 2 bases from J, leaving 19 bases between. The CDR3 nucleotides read TGTGCCAGTAGCAAACTTAGGGACGCAAGAAACACCGGGGAGCTGTTTTTT. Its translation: CASSKLRDARNTGELFF.

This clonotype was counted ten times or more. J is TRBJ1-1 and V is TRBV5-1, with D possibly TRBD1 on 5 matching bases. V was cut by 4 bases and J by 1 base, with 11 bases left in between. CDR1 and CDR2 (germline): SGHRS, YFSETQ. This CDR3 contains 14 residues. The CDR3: CASSGGAQNTEAFF. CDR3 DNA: TGCGCCAGCAGCGGGGGAGCCCAGAACACTGAAGCTTTCTTT.